This record looks at one T cell receptor beta chain sequence and its context. The antigen is not known. The CDR3 is cut off 3 residues early in the read; its end comes from the germline J gene. This entry comes from a study of T cells in women clearing cervical HPV infection. Study-level results: A classifier using richness and V gene abundances reached an AUC of under 0.9. CIN3+ cases had significantly higher TCR repertoire richness than controls, but evenness did not differ.

Looked up from germline, CDR1 is MNHEY and CDR2 is SVGEGT. The CDR3 is made up of 14 amino acids. Sequencing was performed with immunoSEQ multiplex PCR; in TCRdb, only in-frame clones are kept and a portion is missing. Reported are tens of thousands of clones; the ten largest clones contain about 5%. This TCR was recovered from a woman between 18 and 69 years old with a cervical HPV16 infection that either progressed to CIN3+ or cleared (not recorded which). V usage is TRBV6-2 or TRBV6-3 and J usage is TRBJ1-4; the D gene is possibly TRBD1 (5 bases). The sequencing sample was made of blood buffy coat. The covered CDR3 bases are TGTGCCAGCAGTTACAGCTCTGGGGCCAACGTA. Translating gives CASSYSSGANV. The CDR3, in full, reads CASSYSSGANVLFF.